These 8 T cell receptor beta chains were sequenced from one sample in a study of blood T cell repertoires in COVID-19. TCRdb keeps only in-frame clones here, not all; method: immunoSEQ multiplex PCR. This table holds under 200,000 clones, around 84% found once. Input material: peripheral blood. These receptors were obtained from a woman at least 80 years old with acute or convalescent COVID-19.

The V gene is TRBV7-9, the J gene TRBJ2-7, with 11 bases lining up with TRBD2. Germline CDR1 and CDR2: SEHNR and FQNEAQ (reference sequence). The CDR3 extends over 17 amino acids. J gave up 1 base and V 1 base, and 6 bases lay outside the gene matches. CDR3 DNA: TGTGCCAGCAGCTTAGAGGTTAGCGGGAGGGTTTCCTACGAGCAGTACTTC. Its protein product is CASSLEVSGRVSYEQYF.

The CDR3 loop reads CASSLQGQATEAFF. The CDR3 nucleotides read TGCGCCAGCAGCTTGCAGGGCCAGGCAACTGAAGCTTTCTTT. This chain links TRBV5-1 with TRBJ1-1; D possibly corresponds to TRBD1 (5 bases). Germline V gene sequence: CDR1 SGHRS, CDR2 YFSETQ. V lost 1 base, J lost 5 bases, and 12 bases lay in between. CDR3 length: 14 amino acids.

This clone was counted once. This chain joins TRBV12-5 and TRBJ2-6, with D maybe TRBD1 (5 bases). V was clipped by 3 bases and J by 5 bases, with 8 bases between them. Germline values: CDR1 LGHNT, CDR2 FRNRAP. This CDR3 spans 14 amino acids. The CDR3 bases are TGTGCTAGTGGTTTAGGGGTCCGGGCCAACGTCCTGACTTTC. Translating it yields CASGLGVRANVLTF.

There are a few counts of this clone. V gene TRBV7-2 combines with J gene TRBJ2-3; possible D gene TRBD1, 6 bases. The CDR3 length is 16 residues. V lost 0 bases and J lost 5, with 15 bases in between. Germline loops: CDR1 SGHTA, CDR2 FQGNSA. CDR3 bases: TGTGCCAGCAGCTTAGCCGTGGGCAGGGGCAGAGATACGCAGTATTTT. Translating gives CASSLAVGRGRDTQYF.

The chain employs TRBV27 and TRBJ2-6; 7 positions match TRBD1. Germline loops: CDR1 MNHEY, CDR2 SMNVEV (reference sequence). V dropped 5 bases and J dropped 2; count of bases not matched to a gene: 3. The CDR3 covers 15 residues. CDR3 sequence (DNA): TGTGCCAGCAGTGGAGACAGGGCTGGGGCCAACGTCCTGACTTTC. Its protein product is CASSGDRAGANVLTF. Filled out from reference TRBV27 and TRBJ2-6, the complete variable domain reads EAQVTQNPRYLITVTGKKLTVTCSQNMNHEYMSWYRQDPGLGLRQIYYSMNVEVTDKGDVPEGYKVSRKEKRNFPLILESPSPNQTSLYFCASSGDRAGANVLTFGAGSRLTVL.

V gene TRBV5-6 combines with J gene TRBJ2-2; TRBD1 aligns across 10 bases. Trimming at V came to 6 bases and at J to 5 bases, leaving 10 bases not matched to a gene. CDR1 is SGHDT, CDR2 YYEEEE, per germline. The CDR3 covers 16 residues. The CDR3: CASTLPGQGKTGELFF. The CDR3 DNA reads as TGTGCCAGCACCCTACCGGGACAGGGGAAGACCGGGGAGCTGTTTTTT.

The chain recombines TRBV11-1 with TRBJ1-2, with a possible D match to TRBD1 (6 bases). The germline CDR1 and CDR2 sequences are SGHAT and FQDESV (reference sequence). The CDR3 totals 12 residues. Trimming pared 4 bases from V and 8 bases from J, leaving 11 bases between. Here the CDR3 reads CASSWQGSGYTF. In DNA, the CDR3 is TGTGCCAGCAGCTGGCAGGGGTCGGGCTACACCTTC.

This clone turned up a few times. The chain carries TRBV5-1 and TRBJ1-1; tentative D call: TRBD1 (6 bases). CDR3 size: 16 residues. Germline V gene data show CDR1 as SGHRS and CDR2 as YFSETQ. Trimming shortened V by 4 bases and J by 8 bases, and 24 bases separated the two germline ends. The CDR3 sequence: CASSPEAVQGSIEAFF. The CDR3 bases are TGCGCCAGCAGCCCGGAGGCTGTACAGGGTTCAATAGAAGCTTTCTTT.